This T cell receptor beta chain appears in the sequencing data of a study of beta chain features in type 1 diabetes (dated by TCRdb to about 2018). Background for the entire study: Mean age, gender distribution, total cell number and subset yield did not differ between patients and healthy donors. A total of approximately 110,000,000 sorted cells were examined across all samples, and a strong correlation was observed between cell number per subset and RNA yield. The study compared TCRB repertoires of sorted circulating CD4+ T cell subsets between recently diagnosed type 1 diabetes patients and matched healthy donors. Whereas all 30 or so donors provided naive and central memory subsets, regulatory and stem cell-like memory subsets were isolated from just 8 patients and roughly eight healthy donors. Broader findings and caveats from the paper: Only small numbers of individuals were included in the HLA sub-analyses, which left unresolved whether HLA type had any influence on TCRB rearrangement. Fewer insertions and more nucleotide deletions at VDJ recombination sites were observed in patients with type 1 diabetes, implying thymic rearrangement abnormalities. In all four CD4+ subsets, TCRB CDR3 length was moderately but significantly shorter in type 1 diabetes patients. Because cDNA was sequenced instead of genomic DNA, highly expressing activated cells could be over-represented, though the groups showed no difference in activation or CD3 levels. Naive, central memory and regulatory TCRB repertoires appeared more similar among patients than among healthy donors. Shorter templates might have been favored by PCR, but patient and control samples were amplified and corrected together, so both groups would have been affected equally by any skew.

The entire isolated RNA was reverse transcribed using the High Capacity cDNA Reverse Transcription Kit, and thus expressed TCRB transcripts were sequenced. Deep immunoSEQ sequencing was applied to naive, central memory and regulatory T cell samples, giving an average of roughly 3.5 million total reads per sample. Sorted cells were lysed in RLT buffer and RNA was extracted with DNase-treated RNeasy Micro or Mini kits, depending on cell number. Each cell subset was processed on its own to prevent cross-contamination, while patient and healthy donor samples were processed together. The immunoSEQ multiplex PCR was used to amplify TCRB sequences from cDNA, generating 87-bp fragments that spanned the CDR3 region. Sequencing of the amplicons was performed on the Illumina HiSeq platform. Regarding the original processing steps: PCR bias was corrected computationally using synthetic template baselines, and reads within Hamming distance 2 were collapsed, with unmergeable singletons discarded. Reads were aligned against IMGT to assign V, D and J genes, CDR3 length and insertions or deletions at six rearrangement sites. Within each subset, clonotype counts were normalized to the number of sorted cells before true diversity and Gini coefficients were calculated with the tcR R package. The overlap coefficient, calculated on TCRB nucleotide sequences, was used to quantify repertoire sharing. As a proxy for the pre-selection repertoire, out-of-frame TCRB sequences from naive cells were analyzed. Drawn from immuneACCESS, this table holds only the in-frame rearrangements with V and J called that TCRdb kept. Clones are partly lost; checked studies trace under half to an unresolved V gene and leave the rest unexplained. V and J calls and clone size are given by that table; D and trimming were obtained from the DNA. In all, the sample holds about 930,000 clones, and under 20% of those were seen once. 0.023% of the sample goes to the ten largest clones.

From each donor, a single peripheral blood sample of approximately 120 mL on average was drawn into heparinised tubes. Naive, central memory, regulatory and stem cell-like memory CD4+ T cells were sorted on a BD FACSAria II using a panel including CD45RO, CCR7, CD25, CD127, CD95 and CD27. A purity above 95% was achieved for all sorted populations. PBMCs were isolated immediately by Lymphoprep density gradient centrifugation and stained directly without culture. Samples were stained and sorted in pairs, with one healthy donor and one patient per experiment, so that batch effects were minimized. This clone turned up a few times. Its target antigen remains unknown. No per-base quality is available; no much larger clone lies one base away. CDR1 and CDR2 (SNHLY, FYNNEI) derive from the germline V gene. The CDR3, cysteine through phenylalanine, is 16 amino acids long. This entry keeps only the CDR3 DNA: 48 bases, framed from base 1. Trimming accounts for 3 bases at V and 6 bases at J, while the number of junction bases matched to no gene is 7.

The chain links TRBV2 with TRBJ1-5, and TRBD1 aligns with 11 junction nucleotides. Sequenced input: naive CD4+ T cells from blood. In light of the paper, this sample's cell subset or site label describes: true naive CD4+ T cells. The sequence was obtained from a woman aged 18-29 years in good health. For the CDR3, the sequence is CASSDGGQGGSQPQHF. The bases read TGTGCCAGCAGTGATGGGGGACAGGGGGGTTCTCAGCCCCAGCATTTT.